This paragraph reports one T cell receptor (beta chain). Every donor contributed about 10 milliliters of peripheral blood by blood draw. V gave up 2 bases and J gave up 4 bases, with 18 bases separating them. This CDR3 has 17 amino acids. The V gene's germline CDR1 is SNHLY and CDR2 FYNNEI. This record comes from a study of blood T cells in healthy people across ages. Alongside a J-beta primer mix, a sample-barcoded 5' primer served in a second PCR lasting about 6 to 11 cycles. One entry per CDR3 protein results from TCRdb running MiXCR on the 5' RACE reads. This sample has about 1.8 million distinct CDR3 sequences; about 49% occur once, and the top ten carry approximately 2.1%.

Sequencing was performed on blood. The clonotype originates from a woman aged 40 to 50 in good health. The chain couples TRBV2 to TRBJ1-5, with D perhaps TRBD1 (6 bases). CDR3 sequence: CASSELGAWQLNQPQHF. In nucleotides, the CDR3 is TGTGCCAGCAGTGAACTGGGGGCGTGGCAGCTTAATCAGCCCCAGCATTTT.